What follows are 2 T cell receptor beta chains derived from one specimen sequenced in a study of T-cell reconstitution after alpha-beta-depleted transplantation in children. Unique molecular identifiers tagged the TCRbeta library. TCRdb itself ran the PCR reads through MiXCR, one entry per CDR3 protein. In the table there are a few hundred thousand distinct CDR3 sequences, over 25% of which are singletons. The sequences come from PBMCs, collected before TCRalphabeta/CD19-depleted stem cell transplant. The receptors shown here come from a boy younger than two with Wiskott-Aldrich syndrome, due to receive a stem cell transplant.

This clonotype was observed at least ten times. The rearrangement links TRBV6-2 or TRBV6-3 to TRBJ2-4; tentatively, D is TRBD2 (5 bases). The germline V and J ends were trimmed by 6 bases and 0 bases, with 24 bases remaining between them. CDR3 length: 19 residues. Germline-derived CDR1 and CDR2 are MNHEY and SVGEGT. In nucleotides, the CDR3 is TGTGCCAGCAGAGGACCGGGAATTCATTTCCCCTTAGCCAAAAACATTCAGTACTTC. Residues: CASRGPGIHFPLAKNIQYF.

V gene TRBV5-1 combines with J gene TRBJ2-7, with 8 nucleotides matching TRBD1. Germline CDR1 is SGHRS and CDR2 is YFSETQ. The CDR3 sequence is 16 residues long. V lost 0 bases, J lost 5 bases, and 10 bases stayed unmatched. The CDR3 DNA sequence: TGCGCCAGCAGCTTGGGGGCTGGACAGGGCGGACACGAGCAGTACTTC. Protein sequence: CASSLGAGQGGHEQYF. Full variable domain (outside the CDR3, taken from reference TRBV5-1 and TRBJ2-7): KAGVTQTPRYLIKTRGQQVTLSCSPISGHRSVSWYQQTPGQGLQFLFEYFSETQRNKGNFPGRFSGRQFSNSRSEMNVSTLELGDSALYLCASSLGAGQGGHEQYFGPGTRLTVT.